This T cell receptor beta chain was captured in a study of T cell responses to AZD1222 COVID-19 vaccine. CDR1 and CDR2 (germline): LNHDA, SQIVND (reference sequence). V lost 10 bases to trimming and J lost 3 bases, with 19 bases between them. This CDR3 spans 14 amino acids. The repertoire was sequenced with immunoSEQ multiplex PCR; TCRdb's copy has only in-frame clones and lacks some. This repertoire shows approximately 160,000 clones, about 93% found once; its top ten account for 5%. The material sequenced was peripheral blood, taken on day 0 of AZD1222 vaccination. This clonotype originated in an adult in good health. This rearrangement joins TRBV19 to TRBJ2-7; D may correspond to TRBD1 or TRBD2 (5 bases each). In DNA, the CDR3 is TGTGCCACGTCTCGGGACGGAGGATACTACGAGCAGTACTTC. Its translation is CATSRDGGYYEQYF.